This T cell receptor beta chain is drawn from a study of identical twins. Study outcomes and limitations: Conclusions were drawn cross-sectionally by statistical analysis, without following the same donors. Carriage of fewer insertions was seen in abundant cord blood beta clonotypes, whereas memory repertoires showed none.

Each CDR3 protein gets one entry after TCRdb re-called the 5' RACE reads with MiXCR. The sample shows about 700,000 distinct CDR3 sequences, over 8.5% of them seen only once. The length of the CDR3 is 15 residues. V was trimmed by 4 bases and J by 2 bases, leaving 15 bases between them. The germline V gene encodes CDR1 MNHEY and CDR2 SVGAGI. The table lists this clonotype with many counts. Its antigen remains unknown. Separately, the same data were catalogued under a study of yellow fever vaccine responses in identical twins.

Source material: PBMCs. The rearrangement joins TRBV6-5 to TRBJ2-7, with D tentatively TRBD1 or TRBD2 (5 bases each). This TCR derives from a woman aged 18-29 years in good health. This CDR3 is CASSFRDPSTYEQYF. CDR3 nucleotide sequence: TGTGCCAGCAGTTTCCGGGACCCGAGCACCTACGAGCAGTACTTC.